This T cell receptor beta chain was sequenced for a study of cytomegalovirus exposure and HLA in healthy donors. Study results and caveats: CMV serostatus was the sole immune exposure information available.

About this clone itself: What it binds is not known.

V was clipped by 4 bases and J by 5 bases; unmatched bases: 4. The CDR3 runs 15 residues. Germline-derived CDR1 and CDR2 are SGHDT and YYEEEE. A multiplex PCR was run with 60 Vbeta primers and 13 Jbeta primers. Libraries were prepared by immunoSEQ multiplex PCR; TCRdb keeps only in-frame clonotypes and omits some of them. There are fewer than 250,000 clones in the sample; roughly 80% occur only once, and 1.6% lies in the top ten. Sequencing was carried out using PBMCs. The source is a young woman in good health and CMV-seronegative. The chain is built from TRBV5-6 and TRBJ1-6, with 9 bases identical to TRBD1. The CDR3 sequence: CASSGRDRDNSPLHF. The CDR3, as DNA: TGTGCCAGCAGCGGCCGGGACAGGGATAATTCACCCCTCCACTTT.